One sample yielded the 9 T cell receptor beta chains listed below, sequenced in a study of T cell responses to AZD1222 COVID-19 vaccine. Some clones are missing from TCRdb's copy, which holds only in-frame ones; the method was immunoSEQ multiplex PCR. The sample yields approximately 150,000 clones, 80% to 95% seen once. The sequencing used peripheral blood, collected 28 days after the second AZD1222 dose. The receptors were sampled from an adult who received the AZD1222 COVID-19 vaccine.

The chain uses TRBV19 and TRBJ1-5; D unclear. Germline CDR1 is LNHDA and CDR2 is SQIVND (reference sequence). This CDR3 region has 15 residues. The V gene lost 6 bases and the J gene lost 0 bases, with 12 bases spanning the gap. CDR3 sequence reads: CASRTIGGSNQPQHF. For the CDR3, the DNA is TGTGCCAGTAGGACAATTGGAGGTAGCAATCAGCCCCAGCATTTT.

This rearrangement joins TRBV29-1 to TRBJ2-7, with D possibly being TRBD1 (6 bases). In germline, CDR1 is SQVTM, CDR2 ANQGSEA. V shed 6 bases and J shed 1 base, with 16 bases lying between them. This CDR3 contains 14 residues. The CDR3 DNA reads TGCAGCGTCGCCAAGGGGGTTGCATCCTACGAGCAGTACTTC. This translates into CSVAKGVASYEQYF.

V is TRBV29-1 and J is TRBJ2-5, with D maybe TRBD1 (5 bases). The CDR3 sequence is 13 residues long. V lost 0 bases and J 7 bases, leaving 12 bases between the germline ends. Germline CDR1 SQVTM, CDR2 ANQGSEA. The CDR3 is CSVEERGWSTQYF. The CDR3 region has the DNA TGCAGCGTTGAAGAAAGGGGCTGGTCGACCCAGTACTTC.

The chain carries TRBV6-5 and TRBJ1-2, with D tentatively TRBD1 (5 bases). Germline V CDR1 and CDR2: MNHEY, SVGAGI. The V and J ends lost 7 bases and 7 bases respectively, with 16 bases between them. CDR3 length: 13 residues. CDR3 nucleotides: TGTGCCAGCATCAAAACGGGGGACGCTGGCTACACCTTC. Amino acids: CASIKTGDAGYTF.

The rearrangement joins TRBV28 to TRBJ2-4; 7 nucleotides match TRBD1. Germline assignment: CDR1 MDHEN and CDR2 SYDVKM. The ends lost 4 bases at V and 0 bases at J; junction bases unmatched: 9. The CDR3 loop spans 17 amino acids. CDR3 sequence reads: CASSSQGTGLAKNIQYF. CDR3 coding DNA: TGTGCCAGCAGTTCACAGGGGACGGGGCTAGCCAAAAACATTCAGTACTTC.

The chain recombines TRBV27 with TRBJ1-3; a possible D gene is TRBD1 (5 bases). CDR1 is MNHEY and CDR2 is SMNVEV in the germline V gene (reference sequence). The V gene lost 9 bases and the J gene lost 0 bases, with 15 bases spanning the gap. The length of the CDR3 is 15 residues. The CDR3 sequence: CASGFLGGSGNTIYF. The CDR3 DNA follows: TGTGCCAGTGGCTTCCTGGGGGGCTCTGGAAACACCATATATTTT.

The chain recombines TRBV6-5 with TRBJ1-4; 7 bases match TRBD1. The germline gives CDR1 MNHEY, CDR2 SVGAGI. V dropped 5 bases and J dropped 9; count of bases not matched to a gene: 9. This CDR3 has 14 residues. CDR3 coding DNA: TGTGCCAGCAGTCGACAGGGCGAGGGGAAAAAACTGTTTTTT. It is translated as CASSRQGEGKKLFF.

This clone was recorded once. The V gene is TRBV7-2, the J gene TRBJ2-7; 9 bases line up with TRBD2. Germline values: CDR1 SGHTA, CDR2 FQGNSA. This CDR3 has 16 amino acids. The junction had 9 bases not matched to a gene; V was cut back by 2 bases and J by 4 bases. CDR3 bases: TGTGCCAGCAGCTTAACGAGCGGGAGGTTGGGGTACGAGCAGTACTTC. This translates into CASSLTSGRLGYEQYF.

The V and J genes are TRBV5-1 and TRBJ1-5, with no clear D. The CDR3 sequence is 14 residues long. Trimming removed 0 bases from V and 1 base from J, with 5 bases in between. Germline V gives CDR1 SGHRS, CDR2 YFSETQ. The CDR3: CASSLGLSNQPQHF. CDR3 coding DNA: TGCGCCAGCAGCTTGGGGCTAAGCAATCAGCCCCAGCATTTT.